The TCR beta chain under discussion was sequenced for a study of cytomegalovirus exposure and HLA in healthy donors. On the study more broadly: A previous analysis identified approximately 110 million unique TCR beta sequences derived from around 180 million T cells.

Trimming cost V 6 bases and J 5 bases, with 13 bases left between them. The V gene's germline CDR1 is MDHEN and CDR2 SYDVKM. CDR3 length: 13 amino acids. Note on this clone: Its antigen is as yet unknown.

Broader study findings: Fewer N-insertions than the roughly 670-donor mean were reportedly shown by an Asian-associated ancestry cluster in a later analysis. Earlier results showed most TCR beta V segments being productive about 87% or about 30% of the time.

Both 60 Vbeta primers and 13 Jbeta primers went into the PCR. TCRdb's table, derived via immunoSEQ multiplex PCR, lists solely in-frame clones and lacks some. The table lists about 51,000 clones. The TCR was taken from a man aged 40-49 years in good health and CMV-seropositive. Source material: PBMCs. The chain combines TRBV28 with TRBJ2-5; D is perhaps TRBD1 (6 bases). The CDR3 reads CASRGAGPETQYF. The DNA for the CDR3 is TGTGCCAGCAGGGGGGCGGGCCCGGAGACCCAGTACTTC.